This TCR beta chain was obtained from a study of blood T cells in healthy people across ages. Notes on the study in general: Correlation between TCR beta diversity and naive T cell percentage was strong. TCR beta diversity per million T cells fell roughly linearly with age.

Comment on this clonotype: Its antigen is as yet unknown.

The CDR3 runs to 14 residues. Germline V gene lookup returns CDR1 SEHNR and CDR2 FQNEAQ (reference sequence). V was clipped by 5 bases and J by 5 bases; unmatched bases: 4. For every donor, a draw yielded 7.5 to 10 milliliters of peripheral blood. Together with a sample-barcoded 5' primer, a J-beta primer mix was included in a second PCR lasting about 6 to 11 cycles. A template-switch adaptor containing 12 random nucleotides labeled each cDNA molecule. MiXCR was run by TCRdb on the 5' RACE reads, yielding one entry per CDR3 protein. The repertoire holds 850,000 to 1,000,000 distinct CDR3 sequences, with roughly half as singletons.

The V gene is TRBV7-9, the J gene TRBJ2-1; 9 positions match TRBD1. This TCR was recovered from a woman aged 55-70 years in good health. Sequences were obtained from blood. CDR3 in DNA: TGTGCCAGCAGCCCCCGGGACAGGGACAATGAGCAGTTCTTC. Its translation is CASSPRDRDNEQFF.